The 30 T cell receptor beta chains below all came from one sample that was sequenced in a study of early T cells in non-severe SARS-CoV-2 infection. Each CDR3 protein gets one entry after TCRdb re-called the 5' RACE reads with MiXCR. The table includes 65,000 to 85,000 distinct CDR3 sequences, roughly 13% detected once. Sequenced material: whole blood. The origin of the receptors is an adult who was a healthcare worker with PCR-confirmed SARS-CoV-2 infection or an uninfected control (not recorded which).

In the case of this clonotype: A single base separates this from a much larger clone, so it may be a read error. The chain joins TRBV5-1 to TRBJ2-3, with 9 bases matching TRBD1. Germline V lookup: CDR1 SGHRS, CDR2 YFSETQ. The CDR3 spans 13 residues. This CDR3 is CTSRTGGTDTQYF. CDR3 in DNA: TGCACCAGCAGGACAGGGGGCACAGATACGCAGTATTTT.

This sequence joins TRBV4-2 and TRBJ2-7; 8 positions match TRBD2. This CDR3 is built from 15 residues. V was pared by 0 bases and J by 2 bases, with 3 bases of the junction left unmatched. Germline V CDR1 and CDR2: LGHNA, YNFKEQ. This CDR3 reads CASSQETSGTYEQYF. In DNA form, the CDR3 reads TGTGCCAGCAGCCAAGAAACTAGCGGTACCTACGAGCAGTACTTC.

The rearrangement links TRBV25-1 to TRBJ2-1; no clear D gene. Germline CDR1 MGHDK, CDR2 SYGVNS. The length of the CDR3 is 12 residues. Trimming removed 7 bases from V and 5 bases from J, with 9 bases in between. Here the CDR3 DNA reads TGTGCCAGCACTCGGCTAAACAATGAGCAGTTCTTC. Its translation: CASTRLNNEQFF.

This clonotype appeared a few times. The chain joins TRBV4-2 to TRBJ2-3; 16 bases align to TRBD2. Germline values: CDR1 LGHNA, CDR2 YNFKEQ. V dropped 4 bases and J dropped 3; count of bases not matched to a gene: 7. The CDR3 spans 18 residues. The CDR3 reads CASSRGLAGGPSTDTQYF. The CDR3 nucleotides read TGTGCCAGCAGCCGGGGACTAGCGGGGGGGCCAAGTACAGATACGCAGTATTTT.

This clonotype was seen at least ten times. Sequence at one end of the junction differs from germline and may be a read error. The chain carries TRBV20-1 and TRBJ1-3; unclear D gene. CDR1 is DFQATT, CDR2 SNEGSKA, per germline (reference sequence). This CDR3 contains 11 residues. CDR3 nucleotide sequence: TGTAGTACTAGGGTTGGAAACACCATATATTTT. It specifies CSTRVGNTIYF.

This clonotype was observed many times. V usage is TRBV7-3 and J usage is TRBJ2-1; 10 bases map to TRBD2. The CDR3 runs 18 residues. Germline values: CDR1 SGHTA, CDR2 FQGTGA. V lost 3 bases to trimming and J lost 4 bases; unmatched junction nucleotides: 12. CDR3 sequence (DNA): TGTGCCAGCAGCTTTTACCCGGTGGCTAGCGGGAGATACAATGAGCAGTTCTTC. This gives the protein CASSFYPVASGRYNEQFF.

The genes are TRBV6-5 and TRBJ2-7; D not resolved. The germline V gene encodes CDR1 MNHEY and CDR2 SVGAGI. The CDR3 loop spans 12 amino acids. Trimming shortened V by 6 bases and J by 6 bases, and 12 bases separated the two germline ends. The DNA for the CDR3 is TGTGCCAGCAGCCGCGGCCACCTCGAGCAGTACTTC. It translates to CASSRGHLEQYF.

V gene TRBV20-1 combines with J gene TRBJ2-5; a possible D gene is TRBD2 (6 bases). Trimming took 4 bases from V and 5 from J, leaving 8 bases between them. The CDR3 consists of 11 residues. Germline V gene lookup returns CDR1 DFQATT and CDR2 SNEGSKA (reference sequence). The DNA of the CDR3 is TGCAGTGCTATTGCGGGGGAGACCCAGTACTTC. It specifies CSAIAGETQYF.

The chain combines TRBV12-3 or TRBV12-4 with TRBJ2-5; D ambiguous. This CDR3 has 14 residues. V was shortened by 5 bases and J by 5 bases, with 15 bases between the two germline ends. The CDR3 nucleotides are TGTGCCAGCAGTAGGACGCCCGCCGGGGAGACCCAGTACTTC. Protein: CASSRTPAGETQYF.

V and J are TRBV12-3 or TRBV12-4 and TRBJ2-7; D possibly corresponds to TRBD1 (5 bases). This CDR3 region has 14 residues. Trimming took off 3 bases at V and 1 base at J, with 10 bases between the two ends. The CDR3 loop reads CASSLAGPSYEQYF. The DNA of the CDR3 is TGTGCCAGCAGTTTGGCAGGGCCATCCTACGAGCAGTACTTC.

This clonotype was seen at least ten times. The chain carries TRBV19 and TRBJ1-2; D is unresolved. V was shortened by 1 base and J by 1 base, with 7 bases between the two germline ends. The CDR3 has 14 residues. CDR1 is LNHDA and CDR2 is SQIVND in the germline V gene (reference sequence). The CDR3 nucleotides are TGTGCCAGTAGTATAGCAGGCGGTAACTATGGCTACACCTTC. Translation: CASSIAGGNYGYTF. The full variable domain, with the rest looked up from reference TRBV19 and TRBJ1-2, is DGGITQSPKYLFRKEGQNVTLSCEQNLNHDAMYWYRQDPGQGLRLIYYSQIVNDFQKGDIAEGYSVSREKKESFPLTVTSAQKNPTAFYLCASSIAGGNYGYTFGSGTRLTVV.

This clonotype was detected a few times. This chain connects TRBV6-2 or TRBV6-3 to TRBJ2-7; D not certain. Deletions cut 0 bases from V and 6 bases from J, with 12 bases between. This CDR3 has 14 residues. CDR1 and CDR2 (germline): MNHEY, SVGEGT. The CDR3 coding sequence is TGTGCCAGCAGTTACTCTCCGAAGCCCACCGAGCAGTACTTC. Amino acids: CASSYSPKPTEQYF.

This clonotype was counted at least ten times. The rearrangement joins TRBV3-1 to TRBJ2-2, with TRBD1 identical over 8 bases. The V gene's germline CDR1 is LGHDT and CDR2 YNNKEL (reference sequence). The CDR3 contains 17 residues. Unmatched junction bases numbered 9, after V lost 4 bases and J lost 2 bases. The CDR3 DNA is TGTGCCAGCAGCCCCCCCGCGGCAGGGGGCAACACCGGGGAGCTGTTTTTT. Its protein product is CASSPPAAGGNTGELFF.

J is TRBJ2-2 and V is TRBV29-1; TRBD1 might be the D (5 bases). In germline, CDR1 is SQVTM, CDR2 ANQGSEA. V shed 3 bases and J shed 4 bases, with 6 bases lying between them. The CDR3 is 12 residues long. The CDR3 region has the DNA TGCAGCGTTGACAGGGCCACCGGGGAGCTGTTTTTT. Its protein product is CSVDRATGELFF.

The chain employs TRBV9 and TRBJ2-1, with D possibly TRBD2 on 5 matching bases. V shed 4 bases and J shed 3 bases, with 11 bases lying between them. This CDR3 is built from 14 residues. CDR1 is SGDLS, CDR2 YYNGEE, per germline. This CDR3 is CASSPDYNYNEQFF. CDR3 sequence (DNA): TGTGCCAGCAGCCCTGACTACAACTACAATGAGCAGTTCTTC.

J is TRBJ2-7 and V is TRBV29-1, with 7 bases identical to TRBD1. This CDR3 is built from 14 residues. After removal of 8 bases from V and 2 bases from J, the junction contained 12 bases not matched to a gene. The V gene's germline CDR1 is SQVTM and CDR2 ANQGSEA. As DNA, the CDR3 is TGCAGCTCAAGGGTTGGGACAGATACCTACGAGCAGTACTTC. This translates into CSSRVGTDTYEQYF.

This clonotype appeared many times. The chain is built from TRBV6-1 and TRBJ1-6; TRBD1 is a possible D gene (5 bases). Trimming left V 2 bases short and J 6 bases short, with 11 bases between. Germline CDR1 reads MNHNS; CDR2 reads SASEGT. This CDR3 has 15 residues. This CDR3 reads CASSELQGSNSPLHF. CDR3 nucleotide sequence: TGTGCCAGCAGTGAACTTCAGGGTTCTAATTCACCCCTCCACTTT.

This clonotype has at least ten counts. The V and J genes are TRBV5-5 and TRBJ1-1; the D is unclear. The ends were cut back, 0 bases at V and 5 bases at J, with 14 bases in the middle. This CDR3 has 15 amino acids. Germline V gives CDR1 SGHKS, CDR2 YYEKEE (reference sequence). The CDR3 region is CASSLGPTRSTEAFF. The CDR3 DNA reads TGTGCCAGCAGCTTGGGGCCGACCCGAAGTACTGAAGCTTTCTTT.

The V and J genes are TRBV19 and TRBJ1-5, with 9 nucleotides matching TRBD1. Germline assignment: CDR1 LNHDA and CDR2 SQIVND (reference sequence). The CDR3 totals 14 residues. The ends lost 4 bases at V and 7 bases at J; junction bases unmatched: 5. CDR3 sequence reads: CASSTDRGPQPQHF. The CDR3 DNA is TGTGCCAGTAGTACGGACAGGGGACCCCAGCCCCAGCATTTT.

The chain has TRBV3-1 and TRBJ1-1; unclear D gene. The CDR3 sequence is 13 residues long. From germline, CDR1 is LGHDT and CDR2 YNNKEL (reference sequence). V was shortened by 0 bases and J by 7 bases, with 9 bases between the two germline ends. The CDR3 DNA sequence: TGTGCCAGCAGCCAAGAACCCGGACTTGAAGCTTTCTTT. It translates to CASSQEPGLEAFF.

The chain has TRBV11-2 and TRBJ2-7; D not resolved. The germline V gene encodes CDR1 SGHAT and CDR2 FQNNGV. The CDR3 is 15 amino acids. Deletions cut 0 bases from V and 2 bases from J, with 11 bases between. CDR3 DNA: TGTGCCAGCAGCTTAGATGCTTCCGTCGCCTACGAGCAGTACTTC. It yields the protein CASSLDASVAYEQYF.

This clonotype was picked up many times. The gene calls are TRBV7-9 and TRBJ2-6, with TRBD1 matching over 7 bases. The V and J ends lost 5 bases and 4 bases, in that order; junction bases with no gene match: 5. Germline CDR1 SEHNR, CDR2 FQNEAQ (reference sequence). The CDR3 consists of 15 residues. The CDR3 protein is CASSRTGNGANVLTF. The CDR3 nucleotides read TGTGCCAGCAGCCGGACAGGTAACGGGGCCAACGTCCTGACTTTC.

At least ten counts were recorded for this clonotype. The chain recombines TRBV5-6 with TRBJ2-1, with D possibly matching TRBD1 (6 bases). The CDR3 has 13 amino acids. Germline V gene data show CDR1 as SGHDT and CDR2 as YYEEEE. The ends were cut back, 3 bases at V and 7 bases at J, with 11 bases in the middle. The chain's CDR3 is CASSSDRLNEQFF. The CDR3 DNA reads as TGTGCCAGCAGCTCTGACAGGCTAAATGAGCAGTTCTTC.

V usage is TRBV19 and J usage is TRBJ1-2, with TRBD1 identical over 8 bases. The CDR3 consists of 17 residues. Unmatched junction bases numbered 12, after V lost 5 bases and J lost 1 base. In germline, CDR1 is LNHDA, CDR2 SQIVND (reference sequence). The CDR3 loop reads CASSQIPGGVNNYGYTF. DNA for the CDR3: TGTGCCAGTAGTCAAATACCAGGGGGCGTCAATAACTATGGCTACACCTTC.

In its sample, this clonotype was seen many times. The V and J genes are TRBV5-4 and TRBJ2-1, with D unresolved. The CDR3 length is 13 residues. V was pared by 0 bases and J by 4 bases, with 5 bases between. Per the germline V gene, CDR1 is SGHNT and CDR2 is YYREEE (reference sequence). CDR3 region: CASSLDSYNEQFF. The CDR3 nucleotides read TGTGCCAGCAGCTTGGACAGTTACAATGAGCAGTTCTTC.

Remarks on this clonotype: One junction end does not reproduce the germline sequence, and a read error may be involved. This chain joins TRBV12-3 or TRBV12-4 and TRBJ1-2; 7 bases align to TRBD1. CDR3 length: 14 amino acids. For the CDR3, the DNA is TGTGCCAGCAATTTAGGGGGCGAGAACTATGGCTACACCTTC. It yields the protein CASNLGGENYGYTF.

This sequence joins TRBV5-1 and TRBJ2-1; D unclear. CDR1 and CDR2 (germline): SGHRS, YFSETQ. The CDR3 is made up of 11 amino acids. Trimming removed 5 bases from V and 9 bases from J, with 9 bases in between. CDR3 sequence reads: CASSFEAEQFF. For the CDR3, the DNA is TGCGCCAGCAGTTTCGAAGCTGAGCAGTTCTTC. Supplemented by reference TRBV5-1 and TRBJ2-1, the full variable domain reads KAGVTQTPRYLIKTRGQQVTLSCSPISGHRSVSWYQQTPGQGLQFLFEYFSETQRNKGNFPGRFSGRQFSNSRSEMNVSTLELGDSALYLCASSFEAEQFFGPGTRLTVL.

The chain recombines TRBV4-1 with TRBJ2-1; TRBD2 agrees at 11 bases. This CDR3 has 14 residues. Germline CDR1 MGHRA, CDR2 YSYEKL. V was pared by 5 bases and J by 5 bases, with 2 bases of the junction left unmatched. This chain's CDR3 is CASSELAGDNEQFF. CDR3 DNA: TGCGCCAGCAGCGAACTAGCGGGAGACAATGAGCAGTTCTTC.

The chain combines TRBV5-4 with TRBJ2-1; no reliable D call. Germline-derived CDR1 and CDR2 are SGHNT and YYREEE (reference sequence). V gave up 3 bases and J gave up 0 bases, with 7 bases separating them. The CDR3 runs 14 residues. CDR3 nucleotides: TGTGCCAGCAGCTCAGATAGCTCCTACAATGAGCAGTTCTTC. Translated: CASSSDSSYNEQFF.

The chain recombines TRBV7-9 with TRBJ1-1; the match to TRBD1 covers 9 bases. Germline CDR1 and CDR2: SEHNR and FQNEAQ (reference sequence). The V and J ends lost 4 bases and 1 base, in that order; junction bases with no gene match: 1. The CDR3 runs to 14 residues. CDR3 coding DNA: TGTGCCAGCAGCTGGACAGGGGAGAACACTGAAGCTTTCTTT. Amino acids: CASSWTGENTEAFF.